These 21 T cell receptor beta chains originate from one sample sequenced in a study of CD8+CD57+ T cells in acquired aplastic anemia. Using genomic DNA as the template, TCR beta VDJ and CDR3 profiling was carried out. TCRdb reanalysed the reads using MiXCR and keeps one entry per CDR3 protein. The table shows around 200,000 distinct CDR3 sequences, with roughly 60% occurring only once. Sequencing was done on patients that had shown CD8+CD57+ cell expansion by flow cytometry. Sequenced material: sorted CD4+, CD8+, or CD8+CD57+ T cells (not recorded which) from PBMCs. The receptors come from a human donor with aplastic anemia.

This chain uses TRBV7-9 with TRBJ2-7, with TRBD2 as a possible D gene (6 bases). Trimming removed 5 bases from V and 3 bases from J, with 17 bases in between. The CDR3 extends over 15 amino acids. Germline V gives CDR1 SEHNR, CDR2 FQNEAQ (reference sequence). Here the CDR3 DNA reads TGTGCCAGCAGCGGACTCAGTAAGGAGGGCTACGAGCAGTACTTC. Amino acid sequence: CASSGLSKEGYEQYF.

This clonotype was seen a single time. The J gene is TRBJ2-7, the V gene TRBV2; D remains unclear. Germline V gives CDR1 SNHLY, CDR2 FYNNEI. V lost 1 base and J 5 bases, leaving 9 bases between the germline ends. The CDR3 contains 13 residues. CDR3 residues: CASSEERWDEQYF. The DNA for the CDR3 is TGTGCCAGCAGTGAAGAAAGGTGGGACGAGCAGTACTTC. Based on the CDR3 plus reference TRBV2 and TRBJ2-7, the full variable domain is EPEVTQTPSHQVTQMGQEVILRCVPISNHLYFYWYRQILGQKVEFLVSFYNNEISEKSEIFDDQFSVERPDGSNFTLKIRSTKLEDSAMYFCASSEERWDEQYFGPGTRLTVT.

This clonotype occurred a few times. This rearrangement joins TRBV12-5 to TRBJ2-3, with D tentatively TRBD2 (6 bases). Trimming took 3 bases from V and 5 from J, leaving 30 bases between them. The CDR3 consists of 20 residues. The germline V gene has CDR1 LGHNT and CDR2 FRNRAP. The CDR3, as DNA: TGTGCTAGTGGTTTTCTCACCGGGGGTACCACTGACCTTGTACAAGATACGCAGTATTTT. Protein: CASGFLTGGTTDLVQDTQYF.

This clonotype was picked up one time. The DNA for the CDR3 is TGCGCCAGCAGTCAGGCTCTAGGGTACACTGAAGCTTTCTTT. Its translation is CASSQALGYTEAFF. The chain combines TRBV5-1 with TRBJ1-1; D is uncertain. The germline V and J ends were trimmed by 5 bases and 3 bases, with 14 bases remaining between them. CDR3 length: 14 amino acids. Germline CDR1 and CDR2: SGHRS and YFSETQ.

The genes are TRBV7-9 and TRBJ2-7; TRBD2 might be the D (6 bases). CDR3 length: 13 amino acids. V was pared by 11 bases and J by 2 bases, with 16 bases between. Germline V lookup: CDR1 SEHNR, CDR2 FQNEAQ (reference sequence). The CDR3 protein is CAYGGPSTYEQYF. Here the CDR3 DNA reads TGTGCCTACGGAGGGCCATCGACCTACGAGCAGTACTTC.

V is TRBV7-6 and J is TRBJ2-3, with 9 positions matching TRBD1. The CDR3 is made up of 14 amino acids. CDR1 and CDR2 from the germline V gene are SGHVS and FNYEAQ. V was clipped by 5 bases and J by 8 bases; unmatched bases: 8. CDR3 sequence: CASSLPGQGGTQYF. The CDR3 coding sequence is TGTGCCAGCAGCCTGCCGGGACAGGGTGGTACGCAGTATTTT.

The V call is TRBV20-1, the J call TRBJ1-2, with 7 positions matching TRBD1. The CDR3 contains 14 residues. J gave up 4 bases and V 3 bases, and 8 bases lay outside the gene matches. Germline lookup yields CDR1 DFQATT and CDR2 SNEGSKA (reference sequence). The CDR3 DNA reads TGCAGTGCTAGCCAAGGGACAGATCCCTATGGCTACACCTTC. It translates to CSASQGTDPYGYTF.

This sequence joins TRBV9 and TRBJ1-1; TRBD1 aligns across 8 bases. The CDR3 runs 16 residues. The V gene end was trimmed by 2 bases and the J gene end by 1 base; junction bases not matched to a gene: 7. CDR1 SGDLS and CDR2 YYNGEE come from the germline V gene. The CDR3 here is CASSVVAGTGNTEAFF. The CDR3 region has the DNA TGTGCCAGCAGCGTGGTAGCTGGGACAGGGAACACTGAAGCTTTCTTT.

V and J are TRBV5-1 and TRBJ2-3; TRBD2 matches 8 bases. Germline assignment: CDR1 SGHRS and CDR2 YFSETQ. Losses at the gene ends were 4 bases for V and 3 bases for J; bases not matched to a gene: 7. The length of the CDR3 is 15 residues. The CDR3: CASSKQAGETDTQYF. The CDR3 nucleotides are TGCGCCAGCAGCAAGCAAGCGGGAGAGACAGATACGCAGTATTTT.

The chain combines TRBV25-1 with TRBJ2-5; D remains ambiguous. V gave up 3 bases and J gave up 7 bases, with 15 bases separating them. CDR3 length: 14 residues. Germline assignment: CDR1 MGHDK and CDR2 SYGVNS. The CDR3 sequence is CASSDPSTPRTQYF. CDR3 coding DNA: TGTGCCAGCAGTGATCCTTCCACCCCACGGACCCAGTACTTC.

The rearrangement joins TRBV20-1 to TRBJ2-2; tentative D call: TRBD1 (6 bases). The CDR3 covers 10 residues. V dropped 6 bases and J dropped 7 bases, with 6 bases sitting between them. Germline CDR1 reads DFQATT; CDR2 reads SNEGSKA (reference sequence). CDR3 sequence (DNA): TGCAGTGCAGGGGGCGGGGAGCTGTTTTTT. It translates to CSAGGGELFF.

This clonotype was seen only a few times. This chain links TRBV24-1 with TRBJ2-3; 7 bases are a match to TRBD1. The CDR3 has 14 amino acids. The J segment lost 0 bases and the V segment lost 11 bases, leaving 7 bases of the junction unmatched. Germline V lookup: CDR1 KGHDR, CDR2 SFDVKD. In nucleotides, the CDR3 is TGTGCCAGTGGACCGGGACAGAGCACAGATACGCAGTATTTT. Protein sequence: CASGPGQSTDTQYF.

Notes on this clonotype: The junction differs from germline at one of its ends, possibly a read error. CDR3 sequence: CASSLARSLEHF. CDR3 nucleotides: TGTGCCAGCAGCTTAGCGAGATCTTTGGAGCACTTC. This chain connects TRBV13 to TRBJ2-7; no clear D. The CDR3 contains 12 residues. Germline values: CDR1 PRHDT, CDR2 FYEKMQ (reference sequence).

V and J are TRBV20-1 and TRBJ2-1, with TRBD2 identical over 15 bases. CDR3 length: 17 residues. Germline V gives CDR1 DFQATT, CDR2 SNEGSKA (reference sequence). The ends lost 5 bases at V and 6 bases at J; junction bases unmatched: 11. CDR3 sequence: CSASSLRTSGGVNEQFF. CDR3 sequence (DNA): TGCAGTGCTTCTTCTCTCCGGACTAGCGGGGGGGTCAATGAGCAGTTCTTC.

This clonotype appeared a single time. The gene calls are TRBV20-1 and TRBJ2-7; the match to TRBD2 covers 10 bases. This CDR3 contains 14 residues. Per the germline V gene, CDR1 is DFQATT and CDR2 is SNEGSKA (reference sequence). V was clipped by 5 bases and J by 7 bases; unmatched bases: 11. The DNA of the CDR3 is TGCAGTGCTCCACAGCGGGAGGGATCGAGAGAGCAGTACTTC. Translating gives CSAPQREGSREQYF.

J is TRBJ2-5 and V is TRBV7-8; D uncertain. Between the trimmed V and J ends, which lost 0 bases and 2 bases, there was a span of 7 bases. The CDR3 is 14 amino acids. Germline V gene sequence: CDR1 SGHVS, CDR2 FQNEAQ. For the CDR3, the DNA is TGTGCCAGCAGCTTAGCATACACTCAAGAGACCCAGTACTTC. Protein sequence: CASSLAYTQETQYF. Together with reference TRBV7-8 and TRBJ2-5, the CDR3 gives the full variable domain: GAGVSQSPRYKVAKRGQDVALRCDPISGHVSLFWYQQALGQGPEFLTYFQNEAQLDKSGLPSDRFFAERPEGSVSTLKIQRTQQEDSAVYLCASSLAYTQETQYFGPGTRLLVL.

Turning to this clonotype: Given the absence of the conserved phenylalanine or tryptophan at the CDR3 end, a read error is likely. The CDR3 bases are TGTGCCACGAAGGACCAAACGAGACGAGCTCCCCAAGAGACCCAGTACCTC. Translation gives CATKDQTRRAPQETQYL. This chain links TRBV15 with TRBJ2-5; D not certain. CDR1 and CDR2 (germline): LNHNV, YYDKDF (reference sequence). The V gene lost 9 bases and the J gene lost 1 base, with 24 bases spanning the gap. This CDR3 is built from 17 residues.

About this clonotype: A clone one base away is much larger, so this may be a read error. The CDR3 does not end in the conserved phenylalanine or tryptophan, so this is likely a read error. The genes are TRBV11-2 and TRBJ2-2; perhaps TRBD2 as D (5 bases). The CDR3 consists of 13 residues. The germline V gene encodes CDR1 SGHAT and CDR2 FQNNGV. Trimming removed 4 bases from V and 7 bases from J, with 10 bases in between. The CDR3 spells CASSSFRDGELFL. CDR3 bases: TGTGCCAGCAGCTCGTTCCGGGACGGGGAGCTGTTTCTT.

The CDR3 sequence: CASSPGQGFGEQYF. The DNA of the CDR3 is TGCGCCAGCAGCCCAGGGCAGGGCTTCGGCGAGCAGTACTTC. The V gene is TRBV5-1, the J gene TRBJ2-7; TRBD1 might be the D (5 bases). The V and J ends lost 4 bases and 6 bases respectively, with 17 bases between them. There are 14 residues in the CDR3. CDR1 and CDR2 (germline): SGHRS, YFSETQ.

J is TRBJ1-2 and V is TRBV10-3; D gene unclear. CDR1 and CDR2 from the germline V gene are ENHRY and SYGVKD. The CDR3 runs 13 residues. V lost 4 bases, J lost 2 bases, and 8 bases lay in between. DNA of the CDR3: TGTGCCATCAGTGGAGGTCAGAACTATGGCTACACCTTC. Protein sequence: CAISGGQNYGYTF.

The chain recombines TRBV29-1 with TRBJ2-1, with D perhaps matching TRBD2 (5 bases). V lost 7 bases, J lost 4 bases, and 11 bases lay in between. Germline V lookup: CDR1 SQVTM, CDR2 ANQGSEA. This CDR3 region has 12 residues. CDR3 nucleotide sequence: TGCAGCGCCCGAAGCGGATACAATGAGCAGTTCTTC. The encoded protein is CSARSGYNEQFF.